The T cell receptor beta chain under discussion was sequenced for a study of monozygotic twins with inflammatory bowel disease. One entry per CDR3 protein, without DNA, is what TCRdb gives after re-calling the 5' RACE reads. In total, the table holds about 150,000 distinct CDR3 sequences. From germline, CDR1 is SGHTA and CDR2 FQGNSA. The CDR3 is 13 residues long. This clonotype was obtained from a human donor with ulcerative colitis or Crohn's disease, or a healthy co-twin of an affected twin (not recorded which). The sequenced sample was blood. The V gene is TRBV7-2, the J gene TRBJ1-1. CDR3 in amino acids: CASSSLRAAVAFF.